The rows below give T cell receptor beta chains drawn from one sample of a study of molecular identifiers for immune sequencing clone quantification. TCRdb called the PCR reads again in MiXCR, with one record for every CDR3 protein. The sample records 300,000 to 400,000 distinct CDR3 sequences, about a fifth being singletons. The specimen was naive CD8+ T cells from blood, with Jurkat cell RNA spiked in. These receptors were obtained from a human donor in good health. Some libraries in this study had Jurkat cell RNA spiked in. The conserved cysteine and the conserved F or W are not part of the CDR3 here. The order of the fields is D gene, J gene, V gene, CDR3 protein. D genes are given only for firm matches.

NA | TRBJ1-4 | TRBV20-1 | SARETQGPSSSNEKLF
TRBD1 | TRBJ1-5 | TRBV6-2/TRBV6-3 | ASRWDSSLNQPQH
NA | TRBJ1-1 | TRBV29-1 | SVQPLTVLDTEAF
TRBD1 | TRBJ2-7 | TRBV5-1 | ASSLAPTGGSYEQY
TRBD1 | TRBJ1-1 | TRBV6-2/TRBV6-3 | ASGARGPSWTEAF
NA | TRBJ1-5 | TRBV21-1 | ASTQGGNQPQH
NA | TRBJ2-5 | TRBV7-9 | ASSLDGRLVTQY
NA | TRBJ1-4 | TRBV6-5 | ASSMDGLREKLF
NA | TRBJ1-1 | TRBV10-3 | AISEVGGRDTEAF
NA | TRBJ1-4 | TRBV28 | ASSLRDRHDEKLF
NA | TRBJ1-3 | TRBV4-3 | ASSQDRQTSGNTIY
NA | TRBJ1-5 | TRBV6-6 | ASSYRRAGSNQPQH
NA | TRBJ1-2 | TRBV3-1 | ASSQEAGDYGYT
NA | TRBJ1-2 | TRBV7-9 | ASSLGYRVQDYT
NA | TRBJ1-2 | TRBV12-2 | ASRFRDRGNGEVPPRYYGYT
NA | TRBJ2-2 | TRBV7-9 | ASSPRVAELF
NA | TRBJ2-1 | TRBV6-2/TRBV6-3 | ASSYERDEQF
NA | TRBJ2-7 | TRBV6-6 | ASSWSRTYEQY
TRBD2 | TRBJ2-7 | TRBV4-3 | ASSPGTSGRDEQY
NA | TRBJ2-3 | TRBV12-3/TRBV12-4 | ASSFRGGRYTDTQY
NA | TRBJ1-5 | TRBV2 | ASSEYRVPYSNQPQH
NA | TRBJ2-4 | TRBV28 | ASSTSWNPLAKNIQY
NA | TRBJ1-1 | TRBV11-2 | ASSLESDTLNTEAF
TRBD2 | TRBJ2-7 | TRBV20-1 | SARDLREGYEQY
TRBD2 | TRBJ2-4 | TRBV2 | ASSDIASGGVNIQY
TRBD1 | TRBJ1-1 | TRBV11-2 | ASSTRTGMNTEAF
TRBD2 | TRBJ2-7 | TRBV5-6 | ASRPSGSSYEQY
TRBD1 | TRBJ1-2 | TRBV6-1 | ASSELRGDRGIYGYT
NA | TRBJ1-5 | TRBV20-1 | SAILGDEYQPQH
NA | TRBJ2-1 | TRBV6-2/TRBV6-3 | ASRGLGNDEQF
TRBD2 | TRBJ2-2 | TRBV3-1 | ASGIAGVRNTGELF
NA | TRBJ2-3 | TRBV7-9 | ASSLLGSLDTQY
TRBD2 | TRBJ2-1 | TRBV14 | ASRYSGAGAYNEQF
TRBD1 | TRBJ1-1 | TRBV7-9 | ASSATGASNTEAF
TRBD1 | TRBJ2-2 | TRBV19 | ASSPRQGYATGELF
TRBD2 | TRBJ2-3 | TRBV20-1 | SVMDLGGGLIADTQY
TRBD1 | TRBJ2-1 | TRBV5-1 | ASRGQNLNEQF
NA | TRBJ2-5 | TRBV29-1 | SVLRRYQETQY
NA | TRBJ2-7 | TRBV30 | ALNPPSYEQY
TRBD1 | TRBJ1-5 | TRBV4-3 | ASSLGQGLNQPQH
TRBD2 | TRBJ2-3 | TRBV13 | ASSPRLAGGPATDTQY
NA | TRBJ1-2 | TRBV6-2/TRBV6-3 | ASSYGAGAAPGYT
NA | TRBJ2-7 | TRBV27 | ASSEEAYSYEQY
NA | TRBJ1-1 | TRBV6-6 | ACRGTSGTEAF